The T cell receptor beta chain described here comes from a study of shared clonotypes between healthy human individuals. Study as a whole: CD4 naive and CD4 memory each took three plates per donor, while CD8 naive took two and CD8 memory one. General study findings and limits: Sampling included only blood; tissue repertoires likely differ. Shared clonotypes: approximately 5.3% naive CD4, 3% to 3.5% naive CD8, less than 2.5% memory CD4, approximately 0.37% memory CD8. Compared with clonotypes that all four donors shared, non-shared clonotypes had lower generation probabilities.

CDR1 is SEHNR and CDR2 is FQNEAQ in the germline V gene (reference sequence). Trimming took 5 bases from V and 5 from J, leaving 12 bases between them. This CDR3 contains 13 residues. Naive CD8 cells lacked CD45RO, underwent positive selection for CCR7 and left out terminally differentiated effector memory CD45RA+ cells. TCRdb's table, derived via immunoSEQ multiplex PCR, lists solely in-frame clones and lacks some. The table lists around 2,000,000 clones, about 95% of them singletons. A note on this clone: No antigen is known for it.

This receptor was obtained from a man between 18 and 35 years old in good health. This chain joins TRBV7-9 and TRBJ1-2; possibly TRBD1 for D (5 bases). The sequencing input was naive CD8+ T cells sorted from blood. The CDR3 DNA is TGTGCCAGCAGCCCCTGGGGGGAGTATGGCTACACCTTC. This translates into CASSPWGEYGYTF.